These T cell receptor beta chains were read from a single sample in a study of OX40 agonist ivuxolimab in advanced cancers. TCRdb's table, derived via immunoSEQ multiplex PCR, lists solely in-frame clones and lacks some. The sample has 80,000 to 95,000 clones, around 86% seen once. The sample in question was CD4+ or CD8+ T cells sorted from blood, obtained in a trial of the OX40 agonist ivuxolimab. These TCRs come from an adult with an advanced solid tumor such as melanoma, head and neck, liver or kidney cancer. Both conserved end residues are part of each CDR3. A D gene is named only where the DNA matches it firmly. Only some rows state a clone size, as once, few, many or a class for expanded clones.

J gene | clone size | V gene | D gene | CDR3 protein | CDR3 DNA
TRBJ2-2 | once | TRBV7-2 | NA | CASSFVGRGTGELFF | TGTGCCAGCAGCTTCGTGGGGCGCGGGACCGGGGAGCTGTTTTTT
TRBJ2-7 | NA | TRBV9 | NA | CASSVAPDGGTYEQYF | TGTGCCAGCAGCGTAGCCCCTGACGGGGGAACCTACGAGCAGTACTTC
TRBJ2-7 | NA | TRBV4-3 | NA | CASSPVRGTYEQYF | TGCGCCAGCAGCCCGGTCCGGGGGACCTACGAGCAGTACTTC
TRBJ2-1 | NA | TRBV5-1 | NA | CASSLRGNSYNEQFF | TGCGCCAGCAGCTTGCGGGGGAACTCCTACAATGAGCAGTTCTTC
TRBJ1-2 | NA | TRBV4-1 | NA | CASSLQVGGYTF | TGCGCCAGCAGCCTCCAAGTGGGGGGCTACACCTTC
TRBJ2-1 | NA | TRBV30 | TRBD2 | CAWSVVWGGGNEQFF | TGTGCCTGGAGTGTGGTGTGGGGGGGTGGCAATGAGCAGTTCTTC
TRBJ2-2 | NA | TRBV4-2 | NA | CASSQEPNTGELFF | TGTGCCAGCAGCCAAGAGCCGAACACCGGGGAGCTGTTTTTT
TRBJ1-2 | NA | TRBV10-3 | NA | CAISGGQLQEGYTF | TGTGCCATCAGTGGGGGGCAGCTACAGGAAGGCTACACCTTC
TRBJ2-7 | NA | TRBV7-6 | NA | CASSAAATYEQYF | TGTGCCAGCAGTGCTGCCGCGACCTACGAGCAGTACTTC
TRBJ1-2 | once | TRBV7-2 | NA | CASSARSGPGDGYTF | TGTGCCAGCAGCGCCCGCTCAGGGCCAGGGGATGGCTACACCTTC
TRBJ1-5 | NA | TRBV5-1 | NA | CASSEGAGGDQPQHF | TGCGCCAGCAGCGAAGGGGCGGGGGGCGATCAGCCCCAGCATTTT
TRBJ2-7 | NA | TRBV20-1 | NA | CSADRAYEQYF | TGCAGTGCTGACAGAGCCTACGAGCAGTACTTC
TRBJ2-1 | NA | TRBV19 | NA | CASSTRDSYNEQFF | TGTGCCAGTAGTACACGGGACTCCTACAATGAGCAGTTCTTC
TRBJ1-6 | few | TRBV7-7 | NA | CASSLDRDSPLHF | TGTGCCAGCAGCCTAGATCGGGATTCACCCCTCCACTTT
TRBJ2-3 | once | TRBV30 | TRBD2 | CAWRTSGGKGTQYF | TGTGCCTGGAGGACTAGCGGGGGGAAGGGTACGCAGTATTTT
TRBJ1-4 | NA | TRBV29-1 | NA | CSVFETGGLKEKLFF | TGCAGCGTGTTTGAGACTGGGGGATTAAAAGAAAAACTGTTTTTT
TRBJ2-2 | NA | TRBV5-4 | NA | CASKSGGQNTGELFF | TGTGCCAGCAAGTCGGGGGGCCAGAACACCGGGGAGCTGTTTTTT
TRBJ1-2 | NA | TRBV6-1 | NA | CASSVIVLGEGGYTF | TGTGCCAGCAGTGTAATTGTACTGGGAGAGGGTGGCTACACCTTC
TRBJ1-2 | NA | TRBV28 | TRBD1 | CASSRGQANYGYTF | TGTGCCAGCAGTCGTGGACAGGCTAACTATGGCTACACCTTC
TRBJ1-3 | NA | TRBV6-5 | NA | CASREEGAGNTIYF | TGTGCCAGCAGGGAGGAGGGGGCTGGAAACACCATATATTTT
TRBJ1-2 | NA | TRBV5-8 | NA | CASSWSNRPGNGYTF | TGTGCCAGCAGCTGGAGTAATAGACCTGGGAATGGCTACACCTTC
TRBJ1-6 | NA | TRBV27 | NA | CASSLQNRGGDSPLHF | TGTGCCAGCAGTTTACAAAACCGGGGAGGGGATTCACCCCTCCACTTT
TRBJ2-5 | NA | TRBV6-5 | NA | CASSYQGKGETQYF | TGTGCCAGCAGTTACCAGGGGAAGGGGGAGACCCAGTACTTC
TRBJ1-2 | NA | TRBV27 | TRBD1 | CASRTGGGGGYTF | TGTGCCAGCCGGACAGGGGGAGGGGGTGGCTACACCTTC
TRBJ2-7 | NA | TRBV25-1 | NA | CASREGLDRAEQYF | TGTGCCAGCAGGGAGGGCCTAGACAGGGCAGAGCAGTACTTC
TRBJ2-1 | NA | TRBV5-1 | TRBD1 | CASSLGQGAHNEQFF | TGCGCCAGCAGCTTGGGACAGGGGGCGCATAATGAGCAGTTCTTC
TRBJ2-5 | NA | TRBV18 | NA | CASSPPGEVETQYF | TGTGCCAGCTCACCCCCGGGGGAGGTGGAGACCCAGTACTTC
TRBJ1-1 | NA | TRBV7-2 | NA | CASSFRRGGGTEAFF | TGTGCCAGCAGCTTTCGGCGGGGGGGCGGGACTGAAGCTTTCTTT